This TCR beta chain was sequenced for a study of human T cells and chemical hapten exposure. As for the study in general: Patients got weekly scalp diphenylcyclopropenone doses over the approximately 25-week study. Points from the study as a whole: Compared to controls, expanded TCRs made significantly more large clusters of similar CDR3s.

The time point here: patch test 3, about 24 weeks after DPC sensitization. Treatment reported: therapeutic diphenylcyclopropenone sensitization with weekly scalp DPC. Researchers extracted total RNA from unfractionated whole blood. The CDR3 covers 17 residues. The V end lost 2 bases, the J end lost 0 bases, and 11 bases lay between the germline ends. Germline-derived CDR1 and CDR2 are ENHRY and SYGVKD. Authors' analysis steps: Per-sample TCR counts ranged from roughly 20,000 to 700,000, median about 98,000. TCRdb reprocessed the RACE reads via MiXCR and lists one record per CDR3 protein. The V and J calls and clone size are TCRdb's, not the authors'. The table shows about 190,000 distinct CDR3 sequences, with approximately 24% occurring only once. This clonotype was seen only a few times. Its antigen is unknown.

This material consisted of whole blood, taken in connection with sensitization to the hapten diphenylcyclopropenone (DPC). The chain recombines TRBV10-3 with TRBJ2-6, with no clear D. This clonotype was obtained from a woman aged 40 to 50 with alopecia areata. Some clones in this sample may be carry-over from other donors' samples. CDR3 loop: CAISEPPWGSGANVLTF. DNA for the CDR3: TGTGCCATCAGTGAGCCCCCGTGGGGCTCTGGGGCCAACGTCCTGACTTTC.